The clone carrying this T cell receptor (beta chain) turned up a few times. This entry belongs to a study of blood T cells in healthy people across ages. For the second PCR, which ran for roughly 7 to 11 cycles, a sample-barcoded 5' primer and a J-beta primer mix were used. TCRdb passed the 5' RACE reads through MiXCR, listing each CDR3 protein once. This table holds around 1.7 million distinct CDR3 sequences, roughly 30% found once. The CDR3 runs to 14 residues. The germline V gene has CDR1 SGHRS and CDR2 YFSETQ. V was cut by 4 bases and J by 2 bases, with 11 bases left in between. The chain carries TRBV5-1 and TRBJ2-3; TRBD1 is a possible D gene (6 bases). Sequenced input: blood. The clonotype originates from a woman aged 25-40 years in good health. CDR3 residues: CASSPGQITDTQYF. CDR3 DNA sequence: TGCGCCAGCAGCCCCGGACAGATCACAGATACGCAGTATTTT.